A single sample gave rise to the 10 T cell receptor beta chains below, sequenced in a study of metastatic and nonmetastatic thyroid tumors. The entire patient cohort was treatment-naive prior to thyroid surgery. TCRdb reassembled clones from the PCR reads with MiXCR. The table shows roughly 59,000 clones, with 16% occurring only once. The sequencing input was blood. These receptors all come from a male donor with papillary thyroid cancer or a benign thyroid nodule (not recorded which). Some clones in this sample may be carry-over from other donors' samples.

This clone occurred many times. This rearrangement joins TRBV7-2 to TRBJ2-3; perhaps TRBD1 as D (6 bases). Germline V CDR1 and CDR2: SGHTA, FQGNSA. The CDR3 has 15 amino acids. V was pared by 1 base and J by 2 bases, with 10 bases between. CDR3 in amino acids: CASSLVSGDTDTQYF. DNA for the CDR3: TGTGCCAGCAGCTTAGTTTCAGGGGACACAGATACGCAGTATTTT.

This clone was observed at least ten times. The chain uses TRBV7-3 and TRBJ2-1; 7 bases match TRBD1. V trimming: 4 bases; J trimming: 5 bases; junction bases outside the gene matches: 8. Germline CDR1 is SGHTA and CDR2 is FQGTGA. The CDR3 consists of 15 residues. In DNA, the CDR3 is TGTGCCAGCAGCTCACTATCGACAGGGCACAATGAGCAGTTCTTC. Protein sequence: CASSSLSTGHNEQFF.

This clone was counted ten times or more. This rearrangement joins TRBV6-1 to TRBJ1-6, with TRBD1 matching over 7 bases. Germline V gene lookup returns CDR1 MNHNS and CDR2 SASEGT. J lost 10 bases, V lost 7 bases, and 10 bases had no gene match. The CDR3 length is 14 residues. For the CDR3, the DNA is TGTGCCAGCATCAAGGGGGCCGCCTCGTCACCCCTCCACTTT. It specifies CASIKGAASSPLHF.

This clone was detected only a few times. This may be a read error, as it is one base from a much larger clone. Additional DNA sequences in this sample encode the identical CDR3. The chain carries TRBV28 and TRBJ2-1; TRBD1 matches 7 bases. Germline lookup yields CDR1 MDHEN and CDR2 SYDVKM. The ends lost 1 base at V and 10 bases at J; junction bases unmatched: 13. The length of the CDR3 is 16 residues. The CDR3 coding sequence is TGTGCCAGCAGTTTATATAGGGACAGTCCACGCAACGAGCAGTTCTTC. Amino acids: CASSLYRDSPRNEQFF.

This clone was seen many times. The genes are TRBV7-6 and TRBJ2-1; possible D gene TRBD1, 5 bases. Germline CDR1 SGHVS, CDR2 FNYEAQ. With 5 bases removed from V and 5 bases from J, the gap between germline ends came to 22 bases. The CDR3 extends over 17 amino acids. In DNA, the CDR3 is TGTGCCAGCAGCCTCGCTCCCCAGGTGGGGCAGCACAATGAGCAGTTCTTC. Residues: CASSLAPQVGQHNEQFF. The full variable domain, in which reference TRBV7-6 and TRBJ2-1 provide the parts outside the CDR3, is GAGVSQSPRYKVTKRGQDVALRCDPISGHVSLYWYRQALGQGPEFLTYFNYEAQQDKSGLPNDRFSAERPEGSISTLTIQRTEQRDSAMYRCASSLAPQVGQHNEQFFGPGTRLTVL.

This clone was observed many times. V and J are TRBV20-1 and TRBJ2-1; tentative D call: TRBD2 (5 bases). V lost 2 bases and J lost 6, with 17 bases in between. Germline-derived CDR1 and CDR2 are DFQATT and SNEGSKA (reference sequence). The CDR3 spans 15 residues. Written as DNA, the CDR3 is TGCAGTGCTAGATCAGGCGCTGAGGGAATCAATGAGCAGTTCTTC. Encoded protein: CSARSGAEGINEQFF.

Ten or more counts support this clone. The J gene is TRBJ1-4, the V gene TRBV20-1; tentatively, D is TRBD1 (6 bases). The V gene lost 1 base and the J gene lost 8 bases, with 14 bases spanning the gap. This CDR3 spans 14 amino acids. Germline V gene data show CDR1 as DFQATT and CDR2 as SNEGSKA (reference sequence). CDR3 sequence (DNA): TGCAGTGCTAGAGGACAGGAGCTAACAGAAAAACTGTTTTTT. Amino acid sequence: CSARGQELTEKLFF.

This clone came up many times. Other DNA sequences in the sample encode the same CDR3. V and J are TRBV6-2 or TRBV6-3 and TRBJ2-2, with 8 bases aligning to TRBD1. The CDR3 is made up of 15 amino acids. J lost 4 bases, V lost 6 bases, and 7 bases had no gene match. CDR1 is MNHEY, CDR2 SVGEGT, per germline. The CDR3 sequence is CASRTRGLGTGELFF. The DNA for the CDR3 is TGTGCCAGCAGGACCAGGGGGCTGGGCACCGGGGAGCTGTTTTTT.

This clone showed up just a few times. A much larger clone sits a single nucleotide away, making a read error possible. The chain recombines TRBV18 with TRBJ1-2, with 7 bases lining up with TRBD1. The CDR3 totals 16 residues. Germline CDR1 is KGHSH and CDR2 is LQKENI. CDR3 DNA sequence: TGTGCCAGCTCACCACCGGTCACAGGGGATAACTATGTCTACACCTTC. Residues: CASSPPVTGDNYVYTF.

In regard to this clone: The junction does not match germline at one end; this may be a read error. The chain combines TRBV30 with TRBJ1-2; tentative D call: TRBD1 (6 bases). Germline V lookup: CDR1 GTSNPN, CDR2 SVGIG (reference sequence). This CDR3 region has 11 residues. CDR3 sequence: CAFHRVDGYTF. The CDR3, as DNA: TGCGCCTTCCACAGGGTCGATGGCTACACCTTC.